This T cell receptor beta chain came from a study of blood T cell repertoires in COVID-19. The overall study: The origin of the acute and convalescent COVID-19 samples was the United States, Italy and Spain. PBMCs, B-cell-depleted T cells, or T cells provided the cDNA or gDNA that made up the material.

Germline values: CDR1 DFQATT, CDR2 SNEGSKA (reference sequence). V was clipped by 3 bases and J by 5 bases; unmatched bases: 6. The CDR3 spans 13 residues. Authors' data handling: Scientists estimated how many nucleated cells there were by amplifying reference gene primers. Sequenced by immunoSEQ multiplex PCR; TCRdb stores in-frame clones only, minus some. From that table come the V and J calls and clone size; the DNA was used to work out D and trimming. The sample lists approximately 50,000 clones, about 89% occurring once. The gene calls are TRBV20-1 and TRBJ1-1, with TRBD1 identical over 7 bases. The sequence derives from a human donor in a cohort sampled during active COVID-19. Source material: peripheral blood. CDR3 DNA: TGCAGTGCTAGTGACCACAGGGGTACTGAAGCTTTCTTT. This gives the protein CSASDHRGTEAFF.